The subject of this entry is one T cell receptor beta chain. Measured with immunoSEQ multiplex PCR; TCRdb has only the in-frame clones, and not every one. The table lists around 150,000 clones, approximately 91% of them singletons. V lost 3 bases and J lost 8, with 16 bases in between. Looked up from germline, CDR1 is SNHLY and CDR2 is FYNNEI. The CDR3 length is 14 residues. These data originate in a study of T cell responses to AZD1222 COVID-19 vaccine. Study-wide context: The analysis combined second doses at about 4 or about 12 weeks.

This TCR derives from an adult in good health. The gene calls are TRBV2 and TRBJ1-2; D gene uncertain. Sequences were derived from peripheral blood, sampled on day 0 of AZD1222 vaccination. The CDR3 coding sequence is TGTGCCAGCAGTGATATCCGGACCCACTCCGGCTACACCTTC. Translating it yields CASSDIRTHSGYTF.